This T cell receptor (beta chain) was captured by sequencing in a study of blood T cell repertoires in COVID-19. Study in general: Collection of acute and convalescent COVID-19 samples took place in the United States, Italy and Spain.

J was trimmed by 14 bases and V by 5 bases; bases with no gene match: 5. CDR3 size: 12 residues. Germline CDR1 is SNHLY and CDR2 is FYNNEI. The protocol was immunoSEQ multiplex PCR, while the TCRdb copy is restricted to in-frame clones and leaves out a portion. The sample carries over 50,000 clones, roughly 84% recorded once. This TCR came from a man between 45 and 60 years old with active COVID-19. The sequenced sample was peripheral blood. The chain recombines TRBV2 with TRBJ1-6; TRBD1 matches 8 bases. The CDR3 loop is CASSPDRVSLHF. CDR3 nucleotides: TGTGCCAGCAGTCCGGACAGGGTTTCCCTCCACTTT. The whole variable domain, remainder taken from reference TRBV2 and TRBJ1-6, is EPEVTQTPSHQVTQMGQEVILRCVPISNHLYFYWYRQILGQKVEFLVSFYNNEISEKSEIFDDQFSVERPDGSNFTLKIRSTKLEDSAMYFCASSPDRVSLHFGNGTRLTVT.